This is a list of T cell receptor beta chains from one sample in a study of T cell repertoires in cytomegalovirus infection. For these receptors, no antigen is known. MiXCR was run by TCRdb on the reads, yielding one entry per CDR3 protein. Here the sample spans some 590,000 distinct CDR3 sequences, 40% being singletons. The material was cultured PBMCs, obtained from culture after CMV antigen stimulation. The receptors here all came from a human donor in good health (CMV status not recorded). Some clones in this sample may be carry-over from other donors' samples. Both conserved end residues are part of each CDR3. D genes are given only for firm matches. Size tells how often a clone was seen (once, few, many) or the class of an expanded clone, and some rows leave it out.

CASSAPGRGYTF | TGTGCCAGCAGCGCGCCGGGGCGAGGCTACACCTTC | TRBJ1-2 | TRBV2 | . | .
CASSSTLGPNEQFF | TGTGCCAGCAGCTCCACGCTAGGCCCCAATGAGCAGTTCTTC | TRBJ2-1 | TRBV7-8 | . | .
CASTPGSLVGNTEAFF | TGTGCCAGCACACCAGGGTCCCTCGTCGGGAACACTGAAGCTTTCTTT | TRBJ1-1 | TRBV9 | . | .
CASSQFSGGTDTQYF | TGCGCCAGCAGCCAATTTAGCGGGGGGACAGATACGCAGTATTTT | TRBJ2-3 | TRBV4-1 | . | TRBD2
CASSQDGRVGYEQYF | TGTGCCAGCAGCCAAGATGGCAGGGTGGGGTACGAGCAGTACTTC | TRBJ2-7 | TRBV14 | . | .
CASRPAGTSTDTQYF | TGTGCCAGCAGGCCGGCCGGGACTAGCACAGATACGCAGTATTTT | TRBJ2-3 | TRBV6-6 | . | .
CASSAMGQGLNYGYTF | TGTGCCAGCAGTGCAATGGGACAGGGCCTTAACTATGGCTACACCTTC | TRBJ1-2 | TRBV12-3/TRBV12-4 | few | TRBD1
CASSQQPGREQYF | TGCGCCAGCAGCCAGCAACCCGGGAGGGAGCAGTACTTC | TRBJ2-7 | TRBV4-1 | once | TRBD2
CATNPEVGSRGDEQYF | TGTGCCACCAATCCGGAGGTGGGGAGCAGGGGGGACGAGCAGTACTTC | TRBJ2-7 | TRBV10-3 | once | .
CARKYGSSSYNEQFF | TGTGCCAGGAAGTATGGCTCGTCCAGCTACAATGAGCAGTTCTTC | TRBJ2-1 | TRBV19 | . | .
CASSPTGGLSEQYF | TGTGCCAGCAGCCCAACAGGGGGATTATCCGAGCAGTACTTC | TRBJ2-7 | TRBV7-6 | many | TRBD1
CSAGRTSGGLGGQYF | TGCAGTGCTGGAAGGACTAGCGGGGGGTTAGGGGGCCAGTACTTC | TRBJ2-5 | TRBV20-1 | . | TRBD2
CASSLPQSTRHNEQFF | TGTGCCAGCAGTCTACCCCAATCGACTAGACACAATGAGCAGTTCTTC | TRBJ2-1 | TRBV12-3/TRBV12-4 | . | .
CASSFTGIYEQYF | TGTGCCAGCAGTTTTACTGGTATATACGAGCAGTACTTC | TRBJ2-7 | TRBV12-3/TRBV12-4 | . | .
CASSLVAGGISPLHF | TGTGCCAGCAGCTTAGTGGCAGGGGGCATTTCACCCCTCCACTTT | TRBJ1-6 | TRBV7-2 | few | TRBD1
CASSLVGGPDSQETQYF | TGCGCCAGCAGCTTGGTAGGGGGTCCGGACAGCCAAGAGACCCAGTACTTC | TRBJ2-5 | TRBV5-1 | . | .
CASSLGGRGLSQPQHF | TGTGCCAGCAGCTTAGGGGGCAGGGGGCTCAGTCAGCCCCAGCATTTT | TRBJ1-5 | TRBV7-8 | . | TRBD1
CASRPRVGLNEKLFF | TGTGCCAGCAGGCCTCGAGTCGGGTTGAATGAAAAACTGTTTTTT | TRBJ1-4 | TRBV6-6 | . | .
CASTLRNRHRELFF | TGTGCCAGCACTCTCCGGAATCGGCACCGGGAGCTGTTTTTT | TRBJ2-2 | TRBV7-6 | . | .
CASSSTSSLPAYTQYF | TGTGCCAGCAGCTCGACTAGCTCTCTACCCGCTTATACGCAGTATTTT | TRBJ2-3 | TRBV7-2 | many | TRBD2
CASSPSSGARGYTF | TGTGCCAGCAGTCCTAGTTCAGGGGCGAGGGGCTACACCTTC | TRBJ1-2 | TRBV12-3/TRBV12-4 | . | .
CASSLAGTSGGSSYNEQFF | TGTGCCAGCAGCTTGGCCGGGACTAGCGGGGGGAGCTCCTACAATGAGCAGTTCTTC | TRBJ2-1 | TRBV11-1 | few | TRBD2
CASSLGVTSTDMQYF | TGTGCCAGCAGCTTAGGAGTTACTAGCACAGATATGCAGTATTTT | TRBJ2-3 | TRBV7-9 | . | .
CASSLGQGIEAFF | TGTGCCAGCAGCTTGGGACAGGGTATCGAAGCTTTCTTT | TRBJ1-1 | TRBV5-6 | few | TRBD1
CASSLVPPSDEQFF | TGTGCCAGCAGCTTGGTCCCCCCGTCGGATGAGCAGTTCTTC | TRBJ2-1 | TRBV7-2 | . | .
CASSPLSRTGVGSPLHF | TGTGCCAGCAGTCCTCTCAGCCGAACTGGGGTAGGGTCACCCCTCCACTTT | TRBJ1-6 | TRBV27 | few | .
CASSTRQSSRLYGYTF | TGTGCCAGTAGTACCAGACAGAGCTCTCGGTTGTATGGCTACACCTTC | TRBJ1-2 | TRBV19 | . | .
CASSFDSNYEQYF | TGTGCCAGCAGCTTTGACTCGAACTACGAGCAGTACTTC | TRBJ2-7 | TRBV7-2 | many | .
CSALRPGRAPYNEQFF | TGCAGTGCCCTAAGACCTGGGCGGGCCCCTTACAATGAGCAGTTCTTC | TRBJ2-1 | TRBV20-1 | . | .
CASSPERYTF | TGTGCCAGCAGCCCCGAGCGCTACACCTTC | TRBJ1-2 | TRBV7-9 | . | .
CASSQDSGRGNTEAFF | TGCGCCAGCAGCCAAGATTCCGGGCGGGGGAACACTGAAGCTTTCTTT | TRBJ1-1 | TRBV4-1 | few | .
CASRDFNSYEQYF | TGTGCCAGCAGGGACTTCAACTCCTACGAGCAGTACTTC | TRBJ2-7 | TRBV12-3/TRBV12-4 | . | .
CASSLPKSGGDEETQYF | TGTGCCAGCAGCTTACCGAAGAGCGGGGGTGATGAAGAGACCCAGTACTTC | TRBJ2-5 | TRBV7-8 | many | TRBD2
CASSKTGGPYNEQFF | TGTGCCAGTAGTAAGACAGGGGGACCTTACAATGAGCAGTTCTTC | TRBJ2-1 | TRBV19 | . | TRBD1